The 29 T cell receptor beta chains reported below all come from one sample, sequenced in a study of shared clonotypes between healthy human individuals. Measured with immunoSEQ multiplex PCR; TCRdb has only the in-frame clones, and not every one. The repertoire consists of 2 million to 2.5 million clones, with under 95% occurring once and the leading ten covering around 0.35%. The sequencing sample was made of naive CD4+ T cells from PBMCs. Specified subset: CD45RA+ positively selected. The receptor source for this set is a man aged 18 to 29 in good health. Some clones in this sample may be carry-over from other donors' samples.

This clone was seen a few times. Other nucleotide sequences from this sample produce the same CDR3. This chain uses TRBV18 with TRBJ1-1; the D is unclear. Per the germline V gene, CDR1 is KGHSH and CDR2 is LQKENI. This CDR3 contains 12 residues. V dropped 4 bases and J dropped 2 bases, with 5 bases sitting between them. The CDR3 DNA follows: TGTGCCAGCTCACAGGGAAACACTGAAGCTTTCTTT. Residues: CASSQGNTEAFF.

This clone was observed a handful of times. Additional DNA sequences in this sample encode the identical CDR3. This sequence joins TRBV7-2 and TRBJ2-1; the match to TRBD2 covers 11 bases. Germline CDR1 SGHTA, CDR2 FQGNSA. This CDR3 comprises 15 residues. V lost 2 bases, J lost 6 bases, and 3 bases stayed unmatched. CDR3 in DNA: TGTGCCAGCAGCTTAATAGCGGGAGGGCCCAATGAGCAGTTCTTC. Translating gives CASSLIAGGPNEQFF.

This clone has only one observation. CDR3 DNA: TGCGCCAGCAGCTTTGGGACAGGGTCGTACGAGCAGTACTTC. It specifies CASSFGTGSYEQYF. This sequence joins TRBV5-1 and TRBJ2-7; 9 bases agree with TRBD1. V trimming: 2 bases; J trimming: 4 bases; junction bases outside the gene matches: 4. This CDR3 contains 14 residues. Germline lookup yields CDR1 SGHRS and CDR2 YFSETQ.

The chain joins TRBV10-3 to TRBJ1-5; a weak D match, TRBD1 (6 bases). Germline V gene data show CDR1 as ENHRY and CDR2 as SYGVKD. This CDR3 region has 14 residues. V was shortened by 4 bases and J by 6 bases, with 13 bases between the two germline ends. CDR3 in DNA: TGTGCCATCAGTGGACAGGCGGGGGGTCAGCCCCAGCATTTT. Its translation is CAISGQAGGQPQHF.

The chain's CDR3 is CASGFGGSNTEAFF. The CDR3 bases are TGTGCCAGCGGGTTTGGGGGCTCGAACACTGAAGCTTTCTTT. V gene TRBV28 combines with J gene TRBJ1-1; possible D gene TRBD1, 6 bases. The germline V gene encodes CDR1 MDHEN and CDR2 SYDVKM. The CDR3 length is 14 residues. Deletions cut 8 bases from V and 1 base from J, with 14 bases between. The complete variable domain, with remaining parts taken from reference TRBV28 and TRBJ1-1, reads DVKVTQSSRYLVKRTGEKVFLECVQDMDHENMFWYRQDPGLGLRLIYFSYDVKMKEKGDIPEGYSVSREKKERFSLILESASTNQTSMYLCASGFGGSNTEAFFGQGTRLTVV.

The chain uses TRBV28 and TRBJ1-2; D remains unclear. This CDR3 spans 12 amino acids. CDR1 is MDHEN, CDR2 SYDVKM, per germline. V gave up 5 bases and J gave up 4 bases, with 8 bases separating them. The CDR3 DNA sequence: TGTGCCAGCAGTGGACGGTTCTATGGCTACACCTTC. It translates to CASSGRFYGYTF.

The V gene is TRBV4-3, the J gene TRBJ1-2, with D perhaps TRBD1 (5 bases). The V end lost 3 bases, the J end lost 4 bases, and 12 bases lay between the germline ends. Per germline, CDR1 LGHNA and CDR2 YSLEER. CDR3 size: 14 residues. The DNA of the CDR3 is TGCGCCAGCAGCCAGGAGACAGCCTCCTATGGCTACACCTTC. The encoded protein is CASSQETASYGYTF.

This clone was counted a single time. CDR3 nucleotides: TGTGCCAGCAGCAGTGTGGGTGCCATGCCACGGGTTGAGCAGTTCTTC. Its translation: CASSSVGAMPRVEQFF. The chain combines TRBV28 with TRBJ2-1; no clear D. With 6 bases removed from V and 9 bases from J, the gap between germline ends came to 24 bases. The CDR3 is 16 residues long. The germline CDR1 and CDR2 sequences are MDHEN and SYDVKM. The whole variable domain, remainder taken from reference TRBV28 and TRBJ2-1, is DVKVTQSSRYLVKRTGEKVFLECVQDMDHENMFWYRQDPGLGLRLIYFSYDVKMKEKGDIPEGYSVSREKKERFSLILESASTNQTSMYLCASSSVGAMPRVEQFFGPGTRLTVL.

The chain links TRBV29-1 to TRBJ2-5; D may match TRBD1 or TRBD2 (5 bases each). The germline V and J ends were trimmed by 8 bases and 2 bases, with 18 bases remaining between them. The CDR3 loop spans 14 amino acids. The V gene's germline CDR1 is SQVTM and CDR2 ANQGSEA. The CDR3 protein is CSCQGRGEQETQYF. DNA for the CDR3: TGCAGCTGTCAGGGTAGAGGGGAGCAAGAGACCCAGTACTTC. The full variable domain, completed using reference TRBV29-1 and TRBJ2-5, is SAVISQKPSRDICQRGTSLTIQCQVDSQVTMMFWYRQQPGQSLTLIATANQGSEATYESGFVIDKFPISRPNLTFSTLTVSNMSPEDSSIYLCSCQGRGEQETQYFGPGTRLLVL.

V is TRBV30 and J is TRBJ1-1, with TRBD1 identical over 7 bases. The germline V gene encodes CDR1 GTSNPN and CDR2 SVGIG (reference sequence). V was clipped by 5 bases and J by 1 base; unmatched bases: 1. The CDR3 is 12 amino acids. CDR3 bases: TGTGCCTGGTACAGGGGGAACACTGAAGCTTTCTTT. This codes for CAWYRGNTEAFF.

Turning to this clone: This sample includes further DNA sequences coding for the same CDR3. Written as DNA, the CDR3 is TGTGCCAGTAGTATCCTAGCGGGAGGGGTCAATGAGCAGTTCTTC. It translates to CASSILAGGVNEQFF. This sequence joins TRBV19 and TRBJ2-1; 12 nucleotides line up with TRBD2. Per the germline V gene, CDR1 is LNHDA and CDR2 is SQIVND (reference sequence). The length of the CDR3 is 15 residues. Germline trimming cut 3 bases from V and 6 bases from J; bases unmatched to any gene: 3.

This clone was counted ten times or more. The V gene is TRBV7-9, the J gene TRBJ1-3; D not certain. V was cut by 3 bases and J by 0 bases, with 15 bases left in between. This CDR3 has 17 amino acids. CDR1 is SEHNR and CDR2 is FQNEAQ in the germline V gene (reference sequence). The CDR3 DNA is TGTGCCAGCAGCTTGTTTCCCAGGACTTCCTCTGGAAACACCATATATTTT. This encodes CASSLFPRTSSGNTIYF.

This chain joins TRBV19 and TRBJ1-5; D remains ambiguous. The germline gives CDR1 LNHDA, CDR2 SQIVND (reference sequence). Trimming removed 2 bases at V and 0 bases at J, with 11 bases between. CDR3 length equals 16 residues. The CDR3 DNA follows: TGTGCCAGTAGTATACCCCGCGGAAATAGCAATCAGCCCCAGCATTTT. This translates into CASSIPRGNSNQPQHF.

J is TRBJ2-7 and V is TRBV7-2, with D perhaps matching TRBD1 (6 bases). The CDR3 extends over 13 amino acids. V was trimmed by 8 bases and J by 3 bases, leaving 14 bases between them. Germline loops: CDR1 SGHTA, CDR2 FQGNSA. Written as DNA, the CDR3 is TGTGCCAGCGTCAGGGGTCTCGGCTACGAGCAGTACTTC. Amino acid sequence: CASVRGLGYEQYF.

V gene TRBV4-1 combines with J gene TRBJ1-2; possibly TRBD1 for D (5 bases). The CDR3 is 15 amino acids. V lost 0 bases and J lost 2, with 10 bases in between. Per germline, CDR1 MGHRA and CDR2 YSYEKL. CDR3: CASSQDQGTNYGYTF. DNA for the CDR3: TGCGCCAGCAGCCAAGATCAGGGCACCAACTATGGCTACACCTTC.

The CDR3 region has the DNA TGTGCCAGCAGTACGACACGAGGGGGAAGGGGCAATCGGCAGTTCTTC. The encoded protein is CASSTTRGGRGNRQFF. The chain is built from TRBV28 and TRBJ2-1; D might be TRBD1 (6 bases). This CDR3 contains 16 residues. CDR1 and CDR2 (germline): MDHEN, SYDVKM. Trimming took off 5 bases at V and 12 bases at J, with 26 bases between the two ends.

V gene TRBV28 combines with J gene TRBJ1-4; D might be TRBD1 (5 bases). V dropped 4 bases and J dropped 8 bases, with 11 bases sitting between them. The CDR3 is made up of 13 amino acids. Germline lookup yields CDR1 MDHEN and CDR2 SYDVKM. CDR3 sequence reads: CASSSWDREKLFF. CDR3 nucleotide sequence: TGTGCCAGCAGTTCCTGGGACCGAGAAAAACTGTTTTTT.

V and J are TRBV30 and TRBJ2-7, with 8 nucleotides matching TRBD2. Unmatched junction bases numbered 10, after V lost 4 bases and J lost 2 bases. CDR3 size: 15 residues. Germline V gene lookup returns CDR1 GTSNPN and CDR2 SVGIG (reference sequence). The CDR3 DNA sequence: TGTGCCTGGACCCGCGGGAGGACGCTAACCTACGAGCAGTACTTC. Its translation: CAWTRGRTLTYEQYF.

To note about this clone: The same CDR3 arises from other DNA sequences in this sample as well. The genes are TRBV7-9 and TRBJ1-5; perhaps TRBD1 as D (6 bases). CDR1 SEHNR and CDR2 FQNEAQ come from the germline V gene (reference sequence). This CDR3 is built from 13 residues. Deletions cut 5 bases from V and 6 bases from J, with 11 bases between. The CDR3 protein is CASSLEGGQPQHF. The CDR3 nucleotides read TGTGCCAGCAGCCTAGAGGGGGGTCAGCCCCAGCATTTT.

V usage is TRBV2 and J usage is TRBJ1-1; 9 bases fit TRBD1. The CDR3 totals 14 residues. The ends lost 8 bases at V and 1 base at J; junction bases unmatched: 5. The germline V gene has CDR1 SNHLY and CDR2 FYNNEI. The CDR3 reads CASRGQGENTEAFF. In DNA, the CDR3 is TGTGCCAGCCGGGGACAGGGAGAGAACACTGAAGCTTTCTTT.

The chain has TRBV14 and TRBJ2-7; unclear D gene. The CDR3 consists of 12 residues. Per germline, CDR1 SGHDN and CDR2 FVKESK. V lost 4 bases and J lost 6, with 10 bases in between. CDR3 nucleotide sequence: TGTGCCAGCAGCCCGCTCTTCGGCGAGCAGTACTTC. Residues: CASSPLFGEQYF.

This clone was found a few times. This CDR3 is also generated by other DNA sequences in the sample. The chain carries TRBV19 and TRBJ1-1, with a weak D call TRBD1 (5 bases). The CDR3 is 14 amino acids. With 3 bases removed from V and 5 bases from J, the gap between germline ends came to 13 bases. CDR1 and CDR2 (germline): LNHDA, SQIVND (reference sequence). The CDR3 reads CASSISPGKTEAFF. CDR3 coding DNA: TGTGCCAGTAGTATCTCGCCAGGGAAGACTGAAGCTTTCTTT.

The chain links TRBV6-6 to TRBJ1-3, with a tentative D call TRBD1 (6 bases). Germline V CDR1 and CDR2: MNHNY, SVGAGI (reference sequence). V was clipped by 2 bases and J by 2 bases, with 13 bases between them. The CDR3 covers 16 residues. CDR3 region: CASSYSQGRTGNTIYF. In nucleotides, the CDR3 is TGTGCCAGCAGTTACAGTCAGGGGCGCACTGGAAACACCATATATTTT.

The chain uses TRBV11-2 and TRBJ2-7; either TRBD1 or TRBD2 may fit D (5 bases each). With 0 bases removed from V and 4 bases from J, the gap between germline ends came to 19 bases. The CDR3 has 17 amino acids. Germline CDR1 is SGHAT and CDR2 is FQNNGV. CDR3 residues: CASSLDHRTPGRYEQYF. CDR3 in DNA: TGTGCCAGCAGCTTAGATCACCGAACCCCGGGGCGTTACGAGCAGTACTTC.

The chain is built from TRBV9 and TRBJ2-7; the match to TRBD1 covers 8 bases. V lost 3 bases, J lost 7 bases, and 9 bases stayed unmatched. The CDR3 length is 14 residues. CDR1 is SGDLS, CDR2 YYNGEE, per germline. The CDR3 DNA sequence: TGTGCCAGCAGCGCGATCGACAGGGGAGGAGAGCAGTACTTC. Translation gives CASSAIDRGGEQYF.

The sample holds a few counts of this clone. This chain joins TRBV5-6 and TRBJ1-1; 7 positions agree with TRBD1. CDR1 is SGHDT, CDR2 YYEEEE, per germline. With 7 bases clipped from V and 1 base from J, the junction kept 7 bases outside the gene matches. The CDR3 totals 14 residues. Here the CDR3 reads CASAYRQGNTEAFF. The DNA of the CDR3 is TGTGCCAGCGCCTACCGACAGGGGAACACTGAAGCTTTCTTT.

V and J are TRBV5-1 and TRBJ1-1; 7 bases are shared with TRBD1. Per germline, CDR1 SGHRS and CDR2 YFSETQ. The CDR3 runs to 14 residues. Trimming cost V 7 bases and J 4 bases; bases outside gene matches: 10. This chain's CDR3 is CASSDLTGVTEAFF. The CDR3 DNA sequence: TGCGCCAGCTCAGATTTAACAGGGGTCACTGAAGCTTTCTTT.

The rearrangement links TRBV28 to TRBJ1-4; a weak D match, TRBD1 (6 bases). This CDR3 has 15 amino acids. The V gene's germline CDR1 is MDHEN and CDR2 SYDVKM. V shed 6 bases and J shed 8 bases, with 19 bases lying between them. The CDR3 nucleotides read TGTGCCAGCAGATTTCTGACAGGTCTTGGGGAAAAACTGTTTTTT. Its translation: CASRFLTGLGEKLFF.

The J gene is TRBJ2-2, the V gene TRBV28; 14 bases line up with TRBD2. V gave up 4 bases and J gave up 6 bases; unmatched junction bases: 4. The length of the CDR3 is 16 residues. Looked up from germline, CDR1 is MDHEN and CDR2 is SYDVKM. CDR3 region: CASSSPGLAGAGELFF. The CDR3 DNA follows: TGTGCCAGCAGTTCCCCGGGACTAGCGGGAGCCGGGGAGCTGTTTTTT.